The T cell receptor (beta chain) under discussion was sequenced for a study of blood T cells in healthy people across ages. The wider study: Roughly one uniquely barcoded beta molecule per two T cells was captured. Findings and caveats of the study: Estimated diversity that came from one million T cells was considered an underestimate. In older individuals, TCR beta diversity per million T cells was lower, falling roughly linearly with age.

Unmatched junction bases numbered 10, after V lost 5 bases and J lost 3 bases. This CDR3 comprises 16 residues. Germline-derived CDR1 and CDR2 are LGHNA and YNFKEQ. A second PCR of 7 to 11 cycles used a sample-barcoded 5' primer and a J-beta primer mix. A single record per CDR3 protein comes from TCRdb applying MiXCR to the 5' RACE reads. The sample lists roughly 2 million distinct CDR3 sequences, 49% occurring once. Samples each had at least 5.5 micrograms of total RNA extracted. In its sample, this clonotype was seen a few times. Its antigen is still unknown. V gene TRBV4-2 combines with J gene TRBJ2-5; 9 nucleotides line up with TRBD2. This TCR was sampled from a woman in her thirties or forties in good health. The sequenced sample consisted of blood. CDR3 residues: CASSEVAGETEETQYF. The CDR3, as DNA: TGTGCCAGCAGCGAGGTAGCGGGGGAAACGGAAGAGACCCAGTACTTC.